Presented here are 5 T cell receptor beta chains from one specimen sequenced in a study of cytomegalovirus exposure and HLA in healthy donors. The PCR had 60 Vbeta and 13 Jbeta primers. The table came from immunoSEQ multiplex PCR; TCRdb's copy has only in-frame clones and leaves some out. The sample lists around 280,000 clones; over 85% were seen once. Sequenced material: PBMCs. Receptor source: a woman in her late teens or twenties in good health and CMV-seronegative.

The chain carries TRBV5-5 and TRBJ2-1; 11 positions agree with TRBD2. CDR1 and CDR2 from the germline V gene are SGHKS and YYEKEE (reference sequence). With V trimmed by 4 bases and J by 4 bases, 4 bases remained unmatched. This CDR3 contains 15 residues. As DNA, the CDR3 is TGTGCCAGCAGCCCTAGCGGGGGGCTTTACAATGAGCAGTTCTTC. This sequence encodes CASSPSGGLYNEQFF. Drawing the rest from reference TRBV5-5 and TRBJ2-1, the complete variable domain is DAGVTQSPTHLIKTRGQQVTLRCSPISGHKSVSWYQQVLGQGPQFIFQYYEKEERGRGNFPDRFSARQFPNYSSELNVNALLLGDSALYLCASSPSGGLYNEQFFGPGTRLTVL.

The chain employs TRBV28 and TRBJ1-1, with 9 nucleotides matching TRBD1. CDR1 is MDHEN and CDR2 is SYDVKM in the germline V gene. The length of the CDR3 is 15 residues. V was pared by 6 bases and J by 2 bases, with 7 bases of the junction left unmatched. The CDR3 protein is CASRAGDRVNTEAFF. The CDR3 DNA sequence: TGTGCCAGCAGGGCCGGGGACAGGGTTAACACTGAAGCTTTCTTT.

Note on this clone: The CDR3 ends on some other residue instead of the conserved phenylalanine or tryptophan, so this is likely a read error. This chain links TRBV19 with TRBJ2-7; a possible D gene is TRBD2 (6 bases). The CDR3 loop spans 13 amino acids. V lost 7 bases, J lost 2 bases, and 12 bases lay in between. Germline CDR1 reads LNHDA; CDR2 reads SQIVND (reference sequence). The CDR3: CASIGRSPYEQYL. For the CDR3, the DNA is TGTGCCAGTATAGGGAGGAGTCCCTACGAGCAGTACCTC.

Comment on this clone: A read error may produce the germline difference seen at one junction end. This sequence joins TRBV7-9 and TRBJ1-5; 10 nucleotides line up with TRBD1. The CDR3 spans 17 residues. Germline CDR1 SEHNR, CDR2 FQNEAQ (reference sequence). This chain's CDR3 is CSSSLNVGQGLDQPQHF. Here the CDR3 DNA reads TGTTCCAGCAGCTTAAACGTGGGACAGGGGCTGGATCAGCCCCAGCATTTT.

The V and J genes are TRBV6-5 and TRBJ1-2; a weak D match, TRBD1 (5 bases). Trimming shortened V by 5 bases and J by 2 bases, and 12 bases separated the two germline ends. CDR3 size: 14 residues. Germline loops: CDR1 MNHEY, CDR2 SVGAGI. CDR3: CASSPSTANYGYTF. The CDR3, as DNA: TGTGCCAGCAGTCCCTCGACAGCGAACTATGGCTACACCTTC.